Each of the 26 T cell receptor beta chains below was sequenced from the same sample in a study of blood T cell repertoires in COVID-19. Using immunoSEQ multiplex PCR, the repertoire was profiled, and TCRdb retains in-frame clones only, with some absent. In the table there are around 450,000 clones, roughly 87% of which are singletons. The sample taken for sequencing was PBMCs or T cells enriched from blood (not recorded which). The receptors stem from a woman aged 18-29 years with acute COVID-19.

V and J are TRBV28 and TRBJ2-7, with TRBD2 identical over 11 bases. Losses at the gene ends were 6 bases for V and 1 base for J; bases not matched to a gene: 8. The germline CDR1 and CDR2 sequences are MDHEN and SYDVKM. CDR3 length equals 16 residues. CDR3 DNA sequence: TGTGCCAGCAGACCCATGACTAGCGGGGCATCCTACGAGCAGTACTTC. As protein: CASRPMTSGASYEQYF.

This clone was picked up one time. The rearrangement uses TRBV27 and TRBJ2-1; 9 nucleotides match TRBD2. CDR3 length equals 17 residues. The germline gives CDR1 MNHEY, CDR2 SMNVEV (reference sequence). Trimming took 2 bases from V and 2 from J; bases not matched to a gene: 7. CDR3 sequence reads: CASSLRFLAGTYNEQFF. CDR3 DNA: TGTGCCAGCAGTTTAAGATTCCTAGCGGGGACCTACAATGAGCAGTTCTTC.

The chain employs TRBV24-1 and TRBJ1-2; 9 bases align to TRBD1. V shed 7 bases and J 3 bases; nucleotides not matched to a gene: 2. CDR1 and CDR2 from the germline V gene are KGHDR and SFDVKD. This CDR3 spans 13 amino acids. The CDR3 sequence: CATRDRGDYGYTF. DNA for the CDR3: TGTGCCACCAGGGACAGGGGCGACTATGGCTACACCTTC.

CDR3 sequence (DNA): TGTGCCGCGGGACAGGGTATAGAGACCCAGTACTTC. This codes for CAAGQGIETQYF. This sequence joins TRBV19 and TRBJ2-5; 9 bases line up with TRBD1. The CDR3 has 12 residues. Germline lookup yields CDR1 LNHDA and CDR2 SQIVND (reference sequence). The V gene end was trimmed by 11 bases and the J gene end by 4 bases; junction bases not matched to a gene: 5.

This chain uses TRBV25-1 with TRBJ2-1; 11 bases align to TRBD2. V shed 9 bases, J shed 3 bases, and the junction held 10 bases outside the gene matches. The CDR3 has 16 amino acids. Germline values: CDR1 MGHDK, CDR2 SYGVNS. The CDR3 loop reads CASRSISGRDYNEQFF. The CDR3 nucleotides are TGTGCCAGTAGAAGTATTAGCGGGAGGGACTACAATGAGCAGTTCTTC.

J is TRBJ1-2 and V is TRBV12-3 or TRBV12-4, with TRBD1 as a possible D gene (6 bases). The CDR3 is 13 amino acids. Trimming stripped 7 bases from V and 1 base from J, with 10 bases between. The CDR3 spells CASTGTINYGYTF. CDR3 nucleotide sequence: TGTGCCAGCACCGGGACAATTAACTATGGCTACACCTTC.

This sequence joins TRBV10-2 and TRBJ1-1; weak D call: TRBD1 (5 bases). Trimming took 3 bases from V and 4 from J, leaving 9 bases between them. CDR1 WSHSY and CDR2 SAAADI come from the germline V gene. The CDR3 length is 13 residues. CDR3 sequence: CASSDGGSTEAFF. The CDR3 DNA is TGCGCCAGCAGTGATGGGGGGTCCACTGAAGCTTTCTTT.

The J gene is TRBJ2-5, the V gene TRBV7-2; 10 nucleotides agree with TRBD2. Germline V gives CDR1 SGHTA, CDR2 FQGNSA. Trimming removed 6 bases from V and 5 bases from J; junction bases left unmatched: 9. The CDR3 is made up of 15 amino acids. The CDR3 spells CASSHKAGGHETQYF. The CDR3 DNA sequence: TGTGCCAGCAGTCATAAAGCGGGAGGGCATGAGACCCAGTACTTC. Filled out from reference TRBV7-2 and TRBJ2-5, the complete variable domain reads GAGVSQSPSNKVTEKGKDVELRCDPISGHTALYWYRQSLGQGLEFLIYFQGNSAPDKSGLPSDRFSAERTGGSVSTLTIQRTQQEDSAVYLCASSHKAGGHETQYFGPGTRLLVL.

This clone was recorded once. The CDR3 spells CASSPGSGSVGNEQFF. The CDR3 DNA is TGCGCCAGCAGCCCCGGTAGCGGGAGTGTAGGGAATGAGCAGTTCTTC. The genes are TRBV4-3 and TRBJ2-1; 9 nucleotides align to TRBD2. Per the germline V gene, CDR1 is LGHNA and CDR2 is YSLEER. The CDR3 length is 16 residues. V trimming: 4 bases; J trimming: 7 bases; junction bases outside the gene matches: 11.

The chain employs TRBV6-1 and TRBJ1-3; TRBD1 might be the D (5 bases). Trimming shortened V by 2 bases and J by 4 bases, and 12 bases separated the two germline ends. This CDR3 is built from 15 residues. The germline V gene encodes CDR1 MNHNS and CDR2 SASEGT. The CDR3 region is CASSEPRVPGNTIYF. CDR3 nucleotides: TGTGCCAGCAGTGAACCCAGGGTTCCCGGAAACACCATATATTTT.

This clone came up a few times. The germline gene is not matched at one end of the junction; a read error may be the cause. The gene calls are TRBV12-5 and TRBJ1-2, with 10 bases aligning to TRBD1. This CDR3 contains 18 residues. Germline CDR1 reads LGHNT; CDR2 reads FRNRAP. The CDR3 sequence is CASGLVQQGQGPITTLIF. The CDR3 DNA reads TGTGCTAGTGGTTTGGTACAGCAGGGACAGGGGCCCATTACTACCTTAATATTC.

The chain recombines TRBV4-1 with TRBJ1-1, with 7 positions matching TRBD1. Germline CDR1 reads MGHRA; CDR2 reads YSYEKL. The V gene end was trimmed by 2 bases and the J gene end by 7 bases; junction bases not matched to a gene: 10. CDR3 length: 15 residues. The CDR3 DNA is TGCGCCAGCAGCCAACCAGACAGGGATGGGGTTGAAGCTTTCTTT. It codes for CASSQPDRDGVEAFF.

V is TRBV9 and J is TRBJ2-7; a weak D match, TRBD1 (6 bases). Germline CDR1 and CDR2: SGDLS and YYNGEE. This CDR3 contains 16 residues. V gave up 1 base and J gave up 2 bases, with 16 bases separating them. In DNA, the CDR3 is TGTGCCAGCAGCGTATGGGGGCGGATATTTCCCTACGAGCAGTACTTC. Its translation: CASSVWGRIFPYEQYF.

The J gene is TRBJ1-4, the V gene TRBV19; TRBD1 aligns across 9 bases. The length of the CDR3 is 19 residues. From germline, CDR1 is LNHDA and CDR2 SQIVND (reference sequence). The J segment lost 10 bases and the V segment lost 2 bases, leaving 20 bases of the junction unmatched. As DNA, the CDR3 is TGTGCCAGTAGTATACTCACCGCCGGGACAGGGTTTTATTTGGGAAAACTGTTTTTT. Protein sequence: CASSILTAGTGFYLGKLFF. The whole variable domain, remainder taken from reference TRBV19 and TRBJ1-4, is DGGITQSPKYLFRKEGQNVTLSCEQNLNHDAMYWYRQDPGQGLRLIYYSQIVNDFQKGDIAEGYSVSREKKESFPLTVTSAQKNPTAFYLCASSILTAGTGFYLGKLFFGSGTQLSVL.

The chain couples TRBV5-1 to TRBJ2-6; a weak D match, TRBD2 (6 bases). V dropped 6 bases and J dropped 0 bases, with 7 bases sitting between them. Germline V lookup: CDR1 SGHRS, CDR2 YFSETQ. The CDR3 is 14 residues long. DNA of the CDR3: TGCGCCAGCATGGGGGGCTCTGGGGCCAACGTCCTGACTTTC. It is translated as CASMGGSGANVLTF.

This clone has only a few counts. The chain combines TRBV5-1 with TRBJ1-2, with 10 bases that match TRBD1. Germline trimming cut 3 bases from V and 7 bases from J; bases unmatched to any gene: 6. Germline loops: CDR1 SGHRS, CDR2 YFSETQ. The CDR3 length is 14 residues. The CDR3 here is CASSYGRDRGGYTF. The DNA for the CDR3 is TGCGCCAGCAGCTACGGCCGGGACAGGGGTGGCTACACCTTC.

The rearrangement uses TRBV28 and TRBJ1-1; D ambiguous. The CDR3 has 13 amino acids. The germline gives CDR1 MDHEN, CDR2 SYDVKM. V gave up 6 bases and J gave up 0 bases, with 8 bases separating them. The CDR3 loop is CASRVQMNTEAFF. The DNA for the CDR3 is TGTGCCAGCAGGGTCCAGATGAACACTGAAGCTTTCTTT.

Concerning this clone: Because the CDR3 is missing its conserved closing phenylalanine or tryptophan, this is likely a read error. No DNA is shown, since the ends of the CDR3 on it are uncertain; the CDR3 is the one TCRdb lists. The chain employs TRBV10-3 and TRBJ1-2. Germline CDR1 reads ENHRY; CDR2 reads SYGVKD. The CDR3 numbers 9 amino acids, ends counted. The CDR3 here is CAISRTVPV.

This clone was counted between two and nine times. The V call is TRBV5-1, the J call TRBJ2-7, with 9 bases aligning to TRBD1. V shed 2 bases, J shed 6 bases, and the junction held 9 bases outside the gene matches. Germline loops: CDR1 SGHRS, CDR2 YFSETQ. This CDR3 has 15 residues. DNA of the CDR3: TGCGCCAGCAGCTTATCCTCGGGACAGGGTTCCGAGCAGTACTTC. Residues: CASSLSSGQGSEQYF. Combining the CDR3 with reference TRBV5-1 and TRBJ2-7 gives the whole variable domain KAGVTQTPRYLIKTRGQQVTLSCSPISGHRSVSWYQQTPGQGLQFLFEYFSETQRNKGNFPGRFSGRQFSNSRSEMNVSTLELGDSALYLCASSLSSGQGSEQYFGPGTRLTVT.

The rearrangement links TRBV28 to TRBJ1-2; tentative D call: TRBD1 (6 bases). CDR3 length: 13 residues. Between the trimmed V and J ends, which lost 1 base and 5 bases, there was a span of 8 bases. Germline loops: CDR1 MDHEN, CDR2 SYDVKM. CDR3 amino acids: CASSLLQGYGYTF. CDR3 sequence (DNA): TGTGCCAGCAGTTTATTACAGGGTTATGGCTACACCTTC.

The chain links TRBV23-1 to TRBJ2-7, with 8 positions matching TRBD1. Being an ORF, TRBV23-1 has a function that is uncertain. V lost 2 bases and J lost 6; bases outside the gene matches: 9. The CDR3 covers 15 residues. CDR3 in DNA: TGCGCCAGCAGTCAAGGCCGGGACAGGAGCGGCGAGCAGTACTTC. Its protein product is CASSQGRDRSGEQYF.

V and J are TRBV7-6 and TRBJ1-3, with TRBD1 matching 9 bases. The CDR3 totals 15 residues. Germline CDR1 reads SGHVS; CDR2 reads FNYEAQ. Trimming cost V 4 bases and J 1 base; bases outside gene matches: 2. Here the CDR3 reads CASSYRGLSGNTIYF. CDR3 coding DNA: TGTGCCAGCAGCTACAGGGGGCTATCTGGAAACACCATATATTTT.

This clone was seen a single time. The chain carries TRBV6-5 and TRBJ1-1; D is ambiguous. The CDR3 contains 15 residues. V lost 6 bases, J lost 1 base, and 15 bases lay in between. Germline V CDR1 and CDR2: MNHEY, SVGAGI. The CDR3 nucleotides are TGTGCCAGCAGCCTAGGACTGTACGCGAACACTGAAGCTTTCTTT. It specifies CASSLGLYANTEAFF.

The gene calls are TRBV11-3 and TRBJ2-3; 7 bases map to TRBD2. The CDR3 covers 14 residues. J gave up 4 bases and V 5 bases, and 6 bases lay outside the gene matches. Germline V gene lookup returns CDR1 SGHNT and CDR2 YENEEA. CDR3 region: CASSPGGSADTQYF. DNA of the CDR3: TGTGCCAGCAGCCCGGGAGGAAGCGCAGATACGCAGTATTTT.

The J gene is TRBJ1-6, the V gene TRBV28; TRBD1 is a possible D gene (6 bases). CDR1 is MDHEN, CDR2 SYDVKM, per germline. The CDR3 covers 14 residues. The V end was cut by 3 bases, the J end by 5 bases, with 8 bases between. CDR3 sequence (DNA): TGTGCCAGCAGTTTGCAGGGGAATAATTCACCCCTCCACTTT. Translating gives CASSLQGNNSPLHF. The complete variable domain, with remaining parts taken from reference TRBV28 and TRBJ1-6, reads DVKVTQSSRYLVKRTGEKVFLECVQDMDHENMFWYRQDPGLGLRLIYFSYDVKMKEKGDIPEGYSVSREKKERFSLILESASTNQTSMYLCASSLQGNNSPLHFGNGTRLTVT.

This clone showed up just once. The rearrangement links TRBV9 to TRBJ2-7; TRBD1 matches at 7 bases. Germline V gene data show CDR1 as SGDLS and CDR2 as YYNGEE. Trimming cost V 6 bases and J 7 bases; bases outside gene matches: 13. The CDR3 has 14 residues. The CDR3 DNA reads TGTGCCAGCACCGCGACCACCACAGGGGAAGAGCAGTACTTC. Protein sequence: CASTATTTGEEQYF.